These 27 T cell receptor beta chains share one sample of origin, sequenced in a study of identical twins. TCRdb reprocessed the 5' RACE reads with MiXCR, giving one entry per CDR3 protein. The data contain 250,000 or so distinct CDR3 sequences, 6% to 8% of them singletons. These data also featured in a second study, about yellow fever vaccine responses in identical twins.

Sequenced: CD8+ T cells sorted from blood. The receptor set was obtained from a woman under 30 in good health.

The chain links TRBV5-6 to TRBJ2-5; TRBD2 might be the D (6 bases). CDR3 length equals 14 residues. Germline CDR1 and CDR2: SGHDT and YYEEEE. Trimming pared 3 bases from V and 4 bases from J, leaving 13 bases between. DNA for the CDR3: TGTGCCAGCAGCTGGTTTGAGGGAGGAGAGACCCAGTACTTC. Translated: CASSWFEGGETQYF.

The chain employs TRBV15 and TRBJ1-6, with D perhaps matching TRBD1 (5 bases). V shed 7 bases and J shed 7 bases, with 11 bases lying between them. Germline values: CDR1 LNHNV, CDR2 YYDKDF (reference sequence). This CDR3 has 13 residues. CDR3 bases: TGTGCCACCACTCCGGGGGGGAATTCACCCCTCCACTTT. It translates to CATTPGGNSPLHF. Looking up the rest from reference TRBV15 and TRBJ1-6 gives the full variable domain: DAMVIQNPRYQVTQFGKPVTLSCSQTLNHNVMYWYQQKSSQAPKLLFHYYDKDFNNEADTPDNFQSRRPNTSFCFLDIRSPGLGDTAMYLCATTPGGNSPLHFGNGTRLTVT.

This clonotype was picked up many times. The chain employs TRBV28 and TRBJ2-1; unclear D gene. The CDR3 runs to 19 residues. Trimming pared 6 bases from V and 4 bases from J, leaving 28 bases between. The germline gives CDR1 MDHEN, CDR2 SYDVKM. CDR3 nucleotides: TGTGCCAGCAGCTCCCGCACCATCTTTTTAGGCAAGAGTTACAATGAGCAGTTCTTC. Translating gives CASSSRTIFLGKSYNEQFF.

This clonotype was seen a few times. The chain recombines TRBV27 with TRBJ1-6; 10 bases align to TRBD1. Germline-derived CDR1 and CDR2 are MNHEY and SMNVEV (reference sequence). The CDR3 length is 15 residues. The V gene end was trimmed by 6 bases and the J gene end by 7 bases; junction bases not matched to a gene: 6. The CDR3 DNA reads TGTGCCAGCAGCGCCGGACAGGGGGTCAATTCACCCCTCCACTTT. Protein: CASSAGQGVNSPLHF.

This clonotype was seen at least ten times. This rearrangement joins TRBV6-5 to TRBJ2-1; 7 bases are a match to TRBD2. Germline CDR1 reads MNHEY; CDR2 reads SVGAGI. With 2 bases clipped from V and 9 bases from J, the junction kept 7 bases outside the gene matches. The length of the CDR3 is 14 residues. The DNA for the CDR3 is TGTGCCAGCAGTTACATTGGGGGGGTCGGTGAGCAGTTCTTC. Residues: CASSYIGGVGEQFF.

The V call is TRBV7-9, the J call TRBJ2-5; 10 nucleotides align to TRBD1. The CDR3 totals 15 residues. The germline CDR1 and CDR2 sequences are SEHNR and FQNEAQ (reference sequence). V shed 5 bases and J 4 bases; nucleotides not matched to a gene: 7. In DNA, the CDR3 is TGTGCCAGCAGCCTTAAGACAGGGGGCGGAGAGACCCAGTACTTC. Its translation is CASSLKTGGGETQYF.

This clonotype was seen repeatedly, ten times or more. The genes are TRBV29-1 and TRBJ2-5; D uncertain. From germline, CDR1 is SQVTM and CDR2 ANQGSEA. V was pared by 1 base and J by 4 bases, with 4 bases between. The CDR3 length is 11 residues. For the CDR3, the DNA is TGCAGCGTTGAAGGGGGAGAGACCCAGTACTTC. Its protein product is CSVEGGETQYF.

This clonotype appeared many times. V is TRBV18 and J is TRBJ1-2; weak D call: TRBD1 (5 bases). Germline lookup yields CDR1 KGHSH and CDR2 LQKENI. V lost 6 bases and J 0 bases, leaving 14 bases between the germline ends. This CDR3 is 15 amino acids long. The DNA for the CDR3 is TGTGCCAGCTCCGCCGACGCAGGGTCTAACTATGGCTACACCTTC. Residues: CASSADAGSNYGYTF. Based on the CDR3 plus reference TRBV18 and TRBJ1-2, the full variable domain is NAGVMQNPRHLVRRRGQEARLRCSPMKGHSHVYWYRQLPEEGLKFMVYLQKENIIDESGMPKERFSAEFPKEGPSILRIQQVVRGDSAAYFCASSADAGSNYGYTFGSGTRLTVV.

This clonotype showed up many times. The chain recombines TRBV11-2 with TRBJ2-1; D remains ambiguous. V lost 1 base and J lost 0, with 4 bases in between. The germline gives CDR1 SGHAT, CDR2 FQNNGV. This CDR3 comprises 14 residues. CDR3 loop: CASSLGASYNEQFF. The DNA of the CDR3 is TGTGCCAGCAGCTTAGGTGCCTCCTACAATGAGCAGTTCTTC.

The chain carries TRBV20-1 and TRBJ2-1; TRBD2 matches at 7 bases. J gave up 3 bases and V 5 bases, and 7 bases lay outside the gene matches. This CDR3 comprises 14 residues. Germline CDR1 and CDR2: DFQATT and SNEGSKA (reference sequence). In DNA form, the CDR3 reads TGCAGTGCTCCCCGGGAGGACAACTACAATGAGCAGTTCTTC. This encodes CSAPREDNYNEQFF.

The gene calls are TRBV6-5 and TRBJ2-3; the D is unclear. CDR3 size: 15 residues. CDR1 MNHEY and CDR2 SVGAGI come from the germline V gene. Trimming pared 3 bases from V and 11 bases from J, leaving 21 bases between. This CDR3 reads CASSYGAGPPRGQYF. The CDR3 coding sequence is TGTGCCAGCAGTTATGGAGCCGGTCCTCCCCGTGGGCAGTATTTT.

The chain employs TRBV27 and TRBJ2-1, with 7 bases fitting TRBD2. The CDR3 loop spans 16 amino acids. The trim removed 3 bases at V and 0 bases at J, leaving 5 bases unmatched. Germline-derived CDR1 and CDR2 are MNHEY and SMNVEV (reference sequence). The CDR3 DNA is TGTGCCAGCAGTTTCACTAGCGCCATCTCCTACAATGAGCAGTTCTTC. This sequence encodes CASSFTSAISYNEQFF.

This clonotype came up many times. The V and J genes are TRBV29-1 and TRBJ2-1; D gene uncertain. In germline, CDR1 is SQVTM, CDR2 ANQGSEA. Trimming cost V 0 bases and J 4 bases, with 10 bases left between them. The CDR3 contains 14 residues. The CDR3 coding sequence is TGCAGCGTTGAAGATCGGGCCGATTACAATGAGCAGTTCTTC. The encoded protein is CSVEDRADYNEQFF.

This clonotype was seen a handful of times. The chain couples TRBV6-1 to TRBJ2-3, with TRBD1 matching 8 bases. Germline V gene lookup returns CDR1 MNHNS and CDR2 SASEGT. Germline trimming cut 3 bases from V and 4 bases from J; bases unmatched to any gene: 6. CDR3 length equals 15 residues. CDR3 bases: TGTGCCAGCAGTGACAGGGGGCCACCCCCAGATACGCAGTATTTT. It encodes CASSDRGPPPDTQYF.

In DNA, the CDR3 is TGTGCCATCAGTGAGTCATGGACTAGCGGGAGTACATTAGATACGCAGTATTTT. This codes for CAISESWTSGSTLDTQYF. The V and J genes are TRBV10-3 and TRBJ2-3, with TRBD2 matching 13 bases. The length of the CDR3 is 18 residues. Looked up from germline, CDR1 is ENHRY and CDR2 is SYGVKD. V shed 0 bases and J 5 bases; nucleotides not matched to a gene: 8.

This clonotype was recorded at least ten times. The V gene is TRBV20-1, the J gene TRBJ2-3, with D perhaps TRBD2 (5 bases). CDR1 and CDR2 (germline): DFQATT, SNEGSKA (reference sequence). Trimming pared 0 bases from V and 0 bases from J, leaving 10 bases between. CDR3 length equals 15 residues. CDR3 sequence reads: CSARDLGGSTDTQYF. CDR3 nucleotide sequence: TGCAGTGCTAGAGATCTTGGCGGGAGCACAGATACGCAGTATTTT.

At least ten counts were recorded for this clonotype. The V gene is TRBV27, the J gene TRBJ1-5; 7 positions agree with TRBD1. This CDR3 has 12 amino acids. The germline V gene has CDR1 MNHEY and CDR2 SMNVEV (reference sequence). The V gene end was trimmed by 6 bases and the J gene end by 7 bases; junction bases not matched to a gene: 3. The CDR3 DNA is TGTGCCAGCAGCTCAGGGGGACAGCCCCAGCATTTT. Translated: CASSSGGQPQHF.

This clonotype was counted ten times or more. An end of the junction does not agree with germline; a read error may underlie this. This rearrangement joins TRBV11-2 to TRBJ2-1; D possibly corresponds to TRBD1 (5 bases). CDR1 is SGHAT and CDR2 is FQNNGV in the germline V gene. The CDR3 covers 13 residues. In nucleotides, the CDR3 is TGCGCCAGCAGCTTGACAGCCTACAATGAGCAGTTCTTC. Its translation is CASSLTAYNEQFF.

This clonotype showed up just a few times. The J gene is TRBJ2-3, the V gene TRBV5-5, with D tentatively TRBD2 (5 bases). The V gene's germline CDR1 is SGHKS and CDR2 YYEKEE (reference sequence). The CDR3 is made up of 14 amino acids. V was pared by 3 bases and J by 2 bases, with 10 bases between. CDR3 nucleotide sequence: TGTGCCAGCAGCTCCGAGGGAGCCACAGATACGCAGTATTTT. Amino acids: CASSSEGATDTQYF.

There are a few counts of this clonotype. CDR3 DNA: TGTGCCAGCAGCCGAAGACACCAAGAGACCCAGTACTTC. Translation gives CASSRRHQETQYF. V and J are TRBV7-6 and TRBJ2-5; no reliable D call. CDR3 length equals 13 residues. V gave up 5 bases and J gave up 0 bases, with 7 bases separating them. Germline V gene lookup returns CDR1 SGHVS and CDR2 FNYEAQ.

The V and J genes are TRBV29-1 and TRBJ2-2; 7 nucleotides align to TRBD1. The J segment lost 7 bases and the V segment lost 6 bases, leaving 8 bases of the junction unmatched. The CDR3 loop spans 13 amino acids. Germline V gene lookup returns CDR1 SQVTM and CDR2 ANQGSEA. The CDR3 here is CSVPGGRGGELFF. Written as DNA, the CDR3 is TGCAGCGTCCCAGGGGGTAGGGGCGGGGAGCTGTTTTTT.

This clonotype was seen a few times. The V gene is TRBV4-1, the J gene TRBJ2-7; 11 nucleotides align to TRBD2. In germline, CDR1 is MGHRA, CDR2 YSYEKL. V trimming: 0 bases; J trimming: 4 bases; junction bases outside the gene matches: 5. CDR3 length: 16 amino acids. Here the CDR3 DNA reads TGCGCCAGCAGCCAAGATGATGGGACTAGCGGATACGAGCAGTACTTC. Residues: CASSQDDGTSGYEQYF.

The chain is built from TRBV12-3 or TRBV12-4 and TRBJ2-2; 10 bases are a match to TRBD1. The trim removed 5 bases at V and 3 bases at J, leaving 6 bases unmatched. The CDR3 runs 16 residues. The DNA of the CDR3 is TGTGCCAGCAGTCCCGGGACAGGGGCCTACACCGGGGAGCTGTTTTTT. It encodes CASSPGTGAYTGELFF.

This clonotype turned up a few times. V usage is TRBV4-1 and J usage is TRBJ1-2, with TRBD1 identical over 7 bases. Germline assignment: CDR1 MGHRA and CDR2 YSYEKL. V lost 4 bases, J lost 6 bases, and 11 bases stayed unmatched. The CDR3 sequence is 15 residues long. DNA of the CDR3: TGCGCCAGCAGCCCCGCCCGACAGGGTTTCGATGGCTACACCTTC. Protein: CASSPARQGFDGYTF.

The sample holds many counts of this clonotype. The J gene is TRBJ2-3, the V gene TRBV15; 7 nucleotides line up with TRBD1. This CDR3 is built from 15 residues. Germline CDR1 LNHNV, CDR2 YYDKDF (reference sequence). V dropped 4 bases and J dropped 2; count of bases not matched to a gene: 6. The CDR3 spells CATSIRQGVTDTQYF. The CDR3 region has the DNA TGTGCCACCAGCATTAGACAGGGAGTCACAGATACGCAGTATTTT.

J is TRBJ2-1 and V is TRBV2, with D possibly called TRBD1 or TRBD2 (6 bases each). Germline values: CDR1 SNHLY, CDR2 FYNNEI. The CDR3 loop spans 12 amino acids. V was clipped by 7 bases and J by 9 bases, with 13 bases between them. CDR3 in amino acids: CASIGGGIEQFF. The CDR3 nucleotides are TGTGCCAGCATTGGGGGCGGGATTGAGCAGTTCTTC.

The chain recombines TRBV19 with TRBJ1-1; 7 nucleotides match TRBD1. With V trimmed by 1 base and J by 1 base, 3 bases remained unmatched. Germline values: CDR1 LNHDA, CDR2 SQIVND (reference sequence). The CDR3 has 15 amino acids. CDR3 protein: CASSIAGTANTEAFF. The CDR3 DNA is TGTGCCAGTAGTATAGCCGGGACAGCGAACACTGAAGCTTTCTTT.